This entry lists 29 T cell receptor beta chains sequenced from one sample in a study of cytotoxic CD8 clonotypes in ibrutinib-treated CLL (dated by TCRdb to about 2021). Library generation was performed with the immunoSEQ multiplex PCR assay. As stored in TCRdb, this immuneACCESS dataset retains in-frame rearrangements with V and J assigned. A fraction of the clones does not appear; measured against another copy, unresolved V genes explain less than half of the discrepancy, and the remainder lacks a known reason. The sample data list about 310,000 clones, and about 80% of these were observed just once. The ten most abundant clones make up over 6.5% of the sample. The specimen was PBMCs, collected before ibrutinib treatment. These receptors all come from a human donor with chronic lymphocytic leukemia.

The chain carries TRBV2 and TRBJ2-3, with 7 bases fitting TRBD2. There are 14 residues in the CDR3. Unmatched junction bases numbered 5, after V lost 0 bases and J lost 8 bases. Per germline, CDR1 SNHLY and CDR2 FYNNEI. The CDR3 protein is CASSEARSSGTQYF. The CDR3 bases are TGTGCCAGCAGTGAAGCGCGGTCTAGCGGTACGCAGTATTTT.

The CDR3 region is CASSSRQGGTQYF. CDR3 in DNA: TGTGCCAGCAGCTCAAGACAGGGGGGGACCCAGTACTTC. The chain couples TRBV7-2 to TRBJ2-5; the match to TRBD1 covers 9 bases. Germline CDR1 and CDR2: SGHTA and FQGNSA. This CDR3 is built from 13 residues. V trimming: 4 bases; J trimming: 7 bases; junction bases outside the gene matches: 4.

As to this clone: A much more abundant neighbour one base away suggests this may be a read error. This chain joins TRBV10-2 and TRBJ2-7; D not certain. V shed 6 bases and J shed 0 bases, with 3 bases lying between them. Germline V gene sequence: CDR1 WSHSY, CDR2 SAAADI. This CDR3 is built from 11 residues. The DNA of the CDR3 is TGCGCCAGCAGCGTCTCCTACGAGCAGTACTTC. It specifies CASSVSYEQYF.

The chain recombines TRBV10-3 with TRBJ2-2; TRBD2 matches 7 bases. With V trimmed by 7 bases and J by 1 base, 3 bases remained unmatched. The germline V gene encodes CDR1 ENHRY and CDR2 SYGVKD. The CDR3 length is 14 residues. The CDR3 is CAIKASGNTGELFF. The CDR3 bases are TGTGCCATCAAGGCTAGCGGGAACACCGGGGAGCTGTTTTTT.

This chain joins TRBV4-2 and TRBJ2-2; 8 bases line up with TRBD2. The CDR3 has 17 residues. The junction had 6 bases not matched to a gene; V was cut back by 0 bases and J by 3 bases. Per germline, CDR1 LGHNA and CDR2 YNFKEQ. In nucleotides, the CDR3 is TGTGCCAGCAGCCAAGAGAGCGGGAGAAGCGACACCGGGGAGCTGTTTTTT. This gives the protein CASSQESGRSDTGELFF.

The chain joins TRBV4-1 to TRBJ2-2; D gene ambiguous. The CDR3 runs to 14 residues. Trimming cost V 3 bases and J 1 base, with 6 bases left between them. Per the germline V gene, CDR1 is MGHRA and CDR2 is YSYEKL. The CDR3 DNA follows: TGCGCCAGCAGCCACAGACTGAACACCGGGGAGCTGTTTTTT. It is translated as CASSHRLNTGELFF.

V and J are TRBV4-2 and TRBJ2-5, with D perhaps TRBD1 (5 bases). CDR1 is LGHNA and CDR2 is YNFKEQ in the germline V gene. Trimming removed 2 bases from V and 5 bases from J, with 12 bases in between. This CDR3 region has 14 residues. The CDR3 here is CASSQPQGYETQYF. The CDR3 region has the DNA TGTGCCAGCAGCCAACCTCAGGGCTACGAGACCCAGTACTTC.

This clone was detected only a few times. V is TRBV15 and J is TRBJ1-5; no firm D call. Trimming stripped 7 bases from V and 1 base from J, with 11 bases between. Germline CDR1 is LNHNV and CDR2 is YYDKDF (reference sequence). The CDR3 totals 14 residues. The CDR3 DNA sequence: TGTGCCACCAAAGGGAGGTGGAGCAATCAGCCCCAGCATTTT. Translating gives CATKGRWSNQPQHF.

V is TRBV4-3 and J is TRBJ2-7; 10 bases line up with TRBD2. The germline V gene encodes CDR1 LGHNA and CDR2 YSLEER. Trimming at V came to 0 bases and at J to 3 bases, leaving 8 bases not matched to a gene. The length of the CDR3 is 17 residues. The CDR3 DNA sequence: TGCGCCAGCAGCCAAGACTCAAGCGGGAGGGCTATCTACGAGCAGTACTTC. Its protein is CASSQDSSGRAIYEQYF.

The rearrangement uses TRBV11-1 and TRBJ2-7; 10 nucleotides match TRBD2. The CDR3 extends over 16 amino acids. The germline V gene has CDR1 SGHAT and CDR2 FQDESV (reference sequence). V was clipped by 5 bases and J by 0 bases; unmatched bases: 7. The CDR3: CASSLGAGGLSYEQYF. CDR3 DNA sequence: TGTGCCAGCAGCCTTGGAGCGGGAGGGCTCTCCTACGAGCAGTACTTC.

The chain uses TRBV6-5 and TRBJ1-2; TRBD1 agrees at 7 bases. Trimming at V came to 5 bases and at J to 8 bases, leaving 8 bases not matched to a gene. This CDR3 is built from 13 residues. From germline, CDR1 is MNHEY and CDR2 SVGAGI. CDR3 coding DNA: TGTGCCAGCAGTAAGACAGGGTTTGGAGGCTACACCTTC. Its translation is CASSKTGFGGYTF.

The chain employs TRBV29-1 and TRBJ2-2; D call uncertain. The germline V and J ends were trimmed by 7 bases and 4 bases, with 10 bases remaining between them. This CDR3 has 12 amino acids. In germline, CDR1 is SQVTM, CDR2 ANQGSEA. DNA of the CDR3: TGCAGCGCCTTAGAACCCACCGGGGAGCTGTTTTTT. The encoded protein is CSALEPTGELFF.

This clone occurred once. J is TRBJ2-5 and V is TRBV2; the match to TRBD2 covers 9 bases. CDR3 length equals 15 residues. The germline gives CDR1 SNHLY, CDR2 FYNNEI. V trimming: 4 bases; J trimming: 2 bases; junction bases outside the gene matches: 5. In DNA, the CDR3 is TGTGCCAGCAGTGGGACTAGCGCGGGGCAAGAGACCCAGTACTTC. Amino acid sequence: CASSGTSAGQETQYF.

The CDR3 protein is CASSLLAGYQETQYF. The CDR3 DNA follows: TGCGCCAGCAGCCTCCTAGCGGGGTACCAAGAGACCCAGTACTTC. J is TRBJ2-5 and V is TRBV5-1, with 9 bases lining up with TRBD2. V shed 4 bases, J shed 0 bases, and the junction held 4 bases outside the gene matches. The CDR3 covers 15 residues. Germline V gives CDR1 SGHRS, CDR2 YFSETQ.

This chain connects TRBV7-2 to TRBJ2-7; D remains ambiguous. CDR1 is SGHTA, CDR2 FQGNSA, per germline. The CDR3 totals 13 residues. Trimming took off 5 bases at V and 0 bases at J, with 8 bases between the two ends. The CDR3 reads CASSPRPSYEQYF. DNA for the CDR3: TGTGCCAGCAGCCCCCGGCCCTCCTACGAGCAGTACTTC.

V and J are TRBV21-1 and TRBJ1-5; TRBD1 is taken as the D call from the table, unchecked against the DNA. TRBV21-1 is a known pseudogene. CDR3 size: 17 residues. CDR3 sequence reads: CASSKVTGRPSNQPQHF. The CDR3, as DNA: TGTGCCAGCAGCAAAGTGACAGGGCGACCTAGCAATCAGCCCCAGCATTTT.

This clone is a singleton in its sample. The CDR3 DNA follows: TGTGCCAGCAGTTTATATCCTACGGGACTAGCGGACCACACAGATACGCAGTATTTT. Translated, it gives CASSLYPTGLADHTDTQYF. V and J are TRBV27 and TRBJ2-3; 11 positions agree with TRBD2. Germline V gene sequence: CDR1 MNHEY, CDR2 SMNVEV (reference sequence). The V and J ends lost 1 base and 2 bases, in that order; junction bases with no gene match: 11. CDR3 length equals 19 residues.

V gene TRBV19 combines with J gene TRBJ2-4; maybe TRBD2 (7 bases). The germline CDR1 and CDR2 sequences are LNHDA and SQIVND (reference sequence). V dropped 2 bases and J dropped 6 bases, with 11 bases sitting between them. The CDR3 has 14 amino acids. The CDR3 here is CASSIPGGRNIQYF. For the CDR3, the DNA is TGTGCCAGTAGTATACCGGGGGGCAGAAACATTCAGTACTTC.

The rearrangement links TRBV5-1 to TRBJ1-1, with D unclear. Trimming removed 7 bases at V and 1 base at J, with 5 bases between. Germline CDR1 SGHRS, CDR2 YFSETQ. The CDR3 is made up of 11 amino acids. The CDR3 coding sequence is TGCGCCAGCCGACAGAACACTGAAGCTTTCTTT. It codes for CASRQNTEAFF.

The gene calls are TRBV4-2 and TRBJ2-1; no clear D. Germline V gene data show CDR1 as LGHNA and CDR2 as YNFKEQ. CDR3 length: 16 residues. The ends were cut back, 0 bases at V and 2 bases at J, with 11 bases in the middle. The CDR3 reads CASSQEGQAAYNEQFF. DNA of the CDR3: TGTGCCAGCAGCCAAGAAGGTCAGGCCGCCTACAATGAGCAGTTCTTC.

The gene calls are TRBV4-1 and TRBJ2-2, with 12 positions matching TRBD2. V was pared by 3 bases and J by 6 bases, with 2 bases of the junction left unmatched. The CDR3 consists of 15 residues. In germline, CDR1 is MGHRA, CDR2 YSYEKL. The CDR3 here is CASSHLAGGPGELFF. CDR3 DNA: TGCGCCAGCAGCCACCTAGCGGGAGGGCCCGGGGAGCTGTTTTTT.

Turning to this clone: A junction boundary mismatches the germline segment, possibly from a read error. The chain uses TRBV9 and TRBJ1-2; D gene unclear. This CDR3 region has 14 residues. Per the germline V gene, CDR1 is SGDLS and CDR2 is YYNGEE. The CDR3: CASSSGNAKYGYTF. CDR3 DNA: TGTGCCAGCAGTTCCGGGAATGCTAAGTATGGCTACACCTTC.

The rearrangement uses TRBV15 and TRBJ2-1, with 9 bases matching TRBD1. From germline, CDR1 is LNHNV and CDR2 YYDKDF (reference sequence). With 9 bases clipped from V and 6 bases from J, the junction kept 9 bases outside the gene matches. This CDR3 has 14 residues. Written as DNA, the CDR3 is TGTGCCACTGCGACAGGGGGAACTAGCAATGAGCAGTTCTTC. This translates into CATATGGTSNEQFF. The whole variable domain, filled in from reference TRBV15 and TRBJ2-1, reads DAMVIQNPRYQVTQFGKPVTLSCSQTLNHNVMYWYQQKSSQAPKLLFHYYDKDFNNEADTPDNFQSRRPNTSFCFLDIRSPGLGDTAMYLCATATGGTSNEQFFGPGTRLTVL.

The chain has TRBV7-9 and TRBJ2-5; D ambiguous. This CDR3 is built from 12 residues. CDR1 and CDR2 from the germline V gene are SEHNR and FQNEAQ (reference sequence). V was cut by 3 bases and J by 1 base, with 3 bases left in between. CDR3 DNA sequence: TGTGCCAGCAGCTTGGGCCAAGAGACCCAGTACTTC. This translates into CASSLGQETQYF.

The chain uses TRBV6-5 and TRBJ2-5, with TRBD1 identical over 9 bases. V lost 6 bases and J lost 7; bases outside the gene matches: 9. The CDR3 length is 14 residues. Germline V gene data show CDR1 as MNHEY and CDR2 as SVGAGI. CDR3 loop: CASSPPGQGPTQYF. The CDR3 region has the DNA TGTGCCAGCAGCCCCCCGGGACAGGGACCGACCCAGTACTTC.

V gene TRBV4-3 combines with J gene TRBJ2-3; D is undetermined. The CDR3 consists of 15 residues. Germline CDR1 is LGHNA and CDR2 is YSLEER. Between the trimmed V and J ends, which lost 2 bases and 1 base, there was a span of 10 bases. CDR3 sequence: CASSQSYFGTDTQYF. CDR3 DNA sequence: TGCGCCAGCAGCCAATCCTACTTCGGCACAGATACGCAGTATTTT.

CDR3: CASSYRLLFTDTQYF. CDR3 bases: TGTGCCAGCAGTTACCGACTATTATTCACAGATACGCAGTATTTT. This chain uses TRBV28 with TRBJ2-3; TRBD2 might be the D (5 bases). The V and J ends lost 4 bases and 2 bases respectively, with 13 bases between them. CDR1 and CDR2 (germline): MDHEN, SYDVKM. This CDR3 contains 15 residues.

The chain is built from TRBV7-2 and TRBJ1-4; D gene uncertain. The germline V and J ends were trimmed by 5 bases and 8 bases, with 18 bases remaining between them. Germline CDR1 and CDR2: SGHTA and FQGNSA. The CDR3 has 15 amino acids. CDR3 sequence reads: CASSTTDRPKEKLFF. CDR3 coding DNA: TGTGCCAGCAGCACGACGGACCGCCCGAAGGAAAAACTGTTTTTT.

The genes are TRBV2 and TRBJ1-5, with TRBD1 matching over 12 bases. CDR3 length: 18 residues. In germline, CDR1 is SNHLY, CDR2 FYNNEI. The ends lost 7 bases at V and 0 bases at J; junction bases unmatched: 10. Here the CDR3 DNA reads TGTGCCAGCAAAGGGGGACAGGGGGCCGTTTATAGCAATCAGCCCCAGCATTTT. Protein sequence: CASKGGQGAVYSNQPQHF.